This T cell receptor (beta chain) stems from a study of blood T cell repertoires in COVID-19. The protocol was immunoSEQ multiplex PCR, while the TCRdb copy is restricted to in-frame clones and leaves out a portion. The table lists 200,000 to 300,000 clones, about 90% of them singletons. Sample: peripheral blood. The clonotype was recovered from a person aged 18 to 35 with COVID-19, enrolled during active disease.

The CDR3 sequence: CASNGTSGARVGQYF. The CDR3 DNA follows: TGTGCCAGCAACGGGACTAGCGGGGCCCGAGTAGGGCAGTACTTC. The chain carries TRBV21-1 and TRBJ2-7; TRBD2 is taken as the D call from the table, unchecked against the DNA. TRBV21-1 is a documented pseudogene. The CDR3 spans 15 residues.